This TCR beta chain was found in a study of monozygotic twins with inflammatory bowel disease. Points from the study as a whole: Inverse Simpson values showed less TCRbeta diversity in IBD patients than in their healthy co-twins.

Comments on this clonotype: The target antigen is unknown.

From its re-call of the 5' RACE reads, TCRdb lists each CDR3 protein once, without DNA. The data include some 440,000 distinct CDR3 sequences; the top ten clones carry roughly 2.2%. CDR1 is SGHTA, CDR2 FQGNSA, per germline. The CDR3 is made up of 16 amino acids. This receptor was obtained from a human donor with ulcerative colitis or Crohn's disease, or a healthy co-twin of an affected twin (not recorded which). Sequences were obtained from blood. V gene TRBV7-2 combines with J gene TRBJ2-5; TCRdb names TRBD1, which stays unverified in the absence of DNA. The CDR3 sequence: CASSSFTGIPQETQYF.